These T cell receptor beta chains were read from a single sample in a study of lymphopenia after photon versus proton radiotherapy. The method was immunoSEQ multiplex PCR; TCRdb's version includes in-frame clones alone and lacks a portion of them. The data show 50,000 to 60,000 clones, with more than 85% seen just once and roughly 18% held by the top ten. This specimen was peripheral blood, taken from a patient treated with photon-based radiotherapy. The receptors originated from a middle-aged woman with cholangiocarcinoma. Both conserved end residues are part of each CDR3. Fields, in order: V gene, J gene, clone size, D gene, CDR3 DNA, CDR3 protein. The D gene is left open where the match is weak. Some rows mark clone size as missing; the rest say once, few, many or name a class of expanded clone.

>TRBV30|TRBJ1-3|.|.
TGTGCCTGGAGTGAGTCTGGAAACACCATATATTTT
CAWSESGNTIYF
>TRBV11-2|TRBJ2-5|.|TRBD2
TGTGCCAGCAGCCGCGGGACTAGCGGGAGGTTACAAGAGACCCAGTACTTC
CASSRGTSGRLQETQYF
>TRBV5-6|TRBJ2-5|.|TRBD1
TGTGCCAGCAGCTGGGAGGACAGGGCATGGCAAGAGACCCAGTACTTC
CASSWEDRAWQETQYF
>TRBV30|TRBJ1-1|.|.
TGTGCCTGGAGAGTGGCCGAGAACACTGAAGCTTTCTTT
CAWRVAENTEAFF
>TRBV9|TRBJ2-1|.|.
TGTGCCAGCAGCCGTCTTTCGCGACTAGGTGCTCGCAATGAGCAGTTCTTC
CASSRLSRLGARNEQFF
>TRBV5-1|TRBJ1-2|.|TRBD1
TGCGCCAGCAGGGGACAGTCCTACTATGGCTACACCTTC
CASRGQSYYGYTF
>TRBV19|TRBJ1-1|once|.
TGTGCCAGTAGTATGGGGCAGCGGACTGAAGCTTTCTTT
CASSMGQRTEAFF
>TRBV28|TRBJ1-2|once|TRBD1
TGTGCCAGCGGACCGGGACAGAACTATGGCTACACCTTC
CASGPGQNYGYTF
>TRBV9|TRBJ2-1|.|.
TGTGCCAGCAGCGGAGCTGTAACAGGGATACTACTCCGGGAGCGGGATGAGCAGTTCTTC
CASSGAVTGILLRERDEQFF
>TRBV9|TRBJ2-3|.|.
TGTGCCAGCAGCGTAGTGCAGGAGGCAGGCACAGATACGCAGTATTTT
CASSVVQEAGTDTQYF
>TRBV12-2|TRBJ2-7|.|.
TGTGCAAGTCGCCTCTTCGAGCAGTACTTC
CASRLFEQYF
>TRBV5-1|TRBJ2-2|.|.
TGCGCCAGCAGCCCCGATACCGGGGAGCTGTTTTTT
CASSPDTGELFF
>TRBV15|TRBJ1-1|.|TRBD1
TGTGCCACCAGCAGATCCCGACAGGGGGTCGGCACTGAAGCTTTCTTT
CATSRSRQGVGTEAFF
>TRBV6-5|TRBJ2-7|few|TRBD1
TGTGCCAGCAGTTACGGGACAGGGTCCACCTACGAGCAGTACTTC
CASSYGTGSTYEQYF
>TRBV7-8|TRBJ1-5|.|.
TGTGCCAGCAGCTTAGTTCAGGGAGTGAATCAGCCCCAGCATTTT
CASSLVQGVNQPQHF
>TRBV10-1|TRBJ2-7|.|TRBD1
TGCGCCAGCAGTCATCAGGGGGCTGGTGAGCAGTACTTC
CASSHQGAGEQYF
>TRBV2|TRBJ1-1|.|.
TGTGCCAGCAGTGACGGGGGGTACACTGAAGCTTTCTTT
CASSDGGYTEAFF
>TRBV20-1|TRBJ2-7|.|TRBD2
TGCAGTGGACTAGCTAACGAGCAGTACTTC
CSGLANEQYF
>TRBV27|TRBJ1-2|.|TRBD1
TGTGCCAGCAGTCCAGACAGGGGGCAGGGCTACACCTTC
CASSPDRGQGYTF
>TRBV27|TRBJ1-1|few|TRBD1
TGTGCCAGCAGCCTCGGGACAGTCCGGGGCACTGAAGCTTTCTTT
CASSLGTVRGTEAFF
>TRBV18|TRBJ2-7|.|TRBD2
TGTGCCAGCTCACCGGGAGGGGACGAGCAGTACTTC
CASSPGGDEQYF
>TRBV6-5|TRBJ2-7|.|.
TGTGCCAGCAGTTACGGTCCTGTGGCGAACTCCTACGAGCAGTACTTC
CASSYGPVANSYEQYF
>TRBV7-8|TRBJ2-1|.|TRBD1
TGTGCCAGCAGCCCACGTGGGACAGGGGGAAATGAGCAGTTCTTC
CASSPRGTGGNEQFF
>TRBV9|TRBJ2-1|.|.
TGTGCCAGCAGCGTATCACCGGGAAGGCAGAATGAGCAGTTCTTC
CASSVSPGRQNEQFF
>TRBV29-1|TRBJ2-1|.|TRBD1
TGCAGCGGTGGACAGGGTTACAATGAGCAGTTCTTC
CSGGQGYNEQFF
>TRBV19|TRBJ2-1|.|.
TGTGCCAGTAGCCCTGGGCGGGGGCGTGGGTCCTACAATGAGCAGTTCTTC
CASSPGRGRGSYNEQFF
>TRBV27|TRBJ2-6|.|.
TGTGCCAGCAGTTTAGGGGGATCCGGGGCCAACGTCCTGACTTTC
CASSLGGSGANVLTF
>TRBV30|TRBJ1-1|.|.
TGTGCCTGGAGGGACCACGGGGGGGCCTTTAACACTGAAGCTTTCTTT
CAWRDHGGAFNTEAFF
>TRBV18|TRBJ1-1|.|.
TGTGCCAGCTCACCTTCACGGATAGAAAACACTGAAGCTTTCTTT
CASSPSRIENTEAFF
>TRBV9|TRBJ1-3|.|.
TGTGCCAGCAGCGTAGCGACAGCAACCTCTGGAAACACCATATATTTT
CASSVATATSGNTIYF
>TRBV7-7|TRBJ2-6|.|.
TGTGCCAGCAGCACACAGATAGTGCCACAAAGTCGGGCCAACGTCCTGACTTTC
CASSTQIVPQSRANVLTF
>TRBV7-6|TRBJ2-1|.|.
TGTGCCAGCAGCTCCCGATACCAGGGACAAAATTACAATGAGCAGTTCTTC
CASSSRYQGQNYNEQFF
>TRBV19|TRBJ1-3|.|TRBD1
TGTGCCAGCCGCGGGACAGGGGGCGCAGGAAACACCATATATTTT
CASRGTGGAGNTIYF
>TRBV7-2|TRBJ1-6|.|.
TGTGCCAGCAGCTTAGTCCAGGACTATTTTGATTCACCCCTCCACTTT
CASSLVQDYFDSPLHF
>TRBV6-1|TRBJ1-5|.|TRBD1
TGTGCCAGCAGGAAGGGACAGGGTCTAAATCAGCCCCAGCATTTT
CASRKGQGLNQPQHF
>TRBV30|TRBJ2-3|.|TRBD2
TGTGCCTGGAGTGTCAGGACTAGCGAGGAGTATTTT
CAWSVRTSEEYF
>TRBV11-2|TRBJ2-3|.|.
TGTGCCAGCACCTCTTGGGGGGACACAGATACGCAGTATTTT
CASTSWGDTDTQYF
>TRBV4-2|TRBJ2-7|.|.
TGTGCCAGCACCCAAGATTCGGGAACCTACGAGCAGTACTTC
CASTQDSGTYEQYF
>TRBV6-1|TRBJ2-7|.|TRBD1
TGTGCCAGCAGCTACAGGGGATCGTACGAGCAGTACTTC
CASSYRGSYEQYF
>TRBV7-2|TRBJ1-1|.|.
TGTGCCAGCAGCTTATCCGGGGGAACCACTGAAGCTTTCTTT
CASSLSGGTTEAFF
>TRBV12-5|TRBJ2-3|.|TRBD1
TGTGCCACAGGGGAAGCAGATACGCAGTATTTT
CATGEADTQYF
>TRBV28|TRBJ1-3|.|.
TGTGCCAGCAGATTACGGAGGACGGGTGGAAACACCATATATTTT
CASRLRRTGGNTIYF
>TRBV11-2|TRBJ1-4|.|TRBD1
TGTGCCAGCAGCGACCGACAGGGAGCTAATGAAAAACTGTTTTTT
CASSDRQGANEKLFF
>TRBV7-9|TRBJ1-2|.|.
TGTGCCAGCAGCTCGTCAGCCCGGGGGGGCTACACCTTC
CASSSSARGGYTF
>TRBV6-1|TRBJ1-5|.|TRBD1
TGTGCCAGCAGTAAAGTTCAGGGGGCCCTGAATCAGCCCCAGCATTTT
CASSKVQGALNQPQHF